Shown below are 4 T cell receptor beta chains from a single sample sequenced in a study of shared clonotypes between healthy human individuals. The repertoire was sequenced with immunoSEQ multiplex PCR; TCRdb's copy has only in-frame clones and lacks some. The sample yields 1,400,000 or so clones, approximately 98.5% seen once. Input material: naive CD4+ T cells sorted from blood. Subset specified: CD45RA+ positively selected. These receptors were taken from a young man in good health.

On this clone itself: Sequence at one end of the junction differs from germline and may be a read error. The sample contains more than one DNA sequence encoding this CDR3. J is TRBJ1-5 and V is TRBV18; possibly TRBD1 for D (6 bases). The V gene's germline CDR1 is KGHSH and CDR2 LQKENI. This CDR3 region has 13 residues. The CDR3 nucleotides read TGTGCCAGCTCGCCACAGGGTAATCAGCCCCAGCATTTT. It specifies CASSPQGNQPQHF.

A note on this clone: The sample holds other DNA sequences that translate to the same CDR3. The rearrangement uses TRBV5-1 and TRBJ2-5, with 9 bases that match TRBD1. Germline CDR1 reads SGHRS; CDR2 reads YFSETQ. The CDR3 sequence is 15 residues long. The junction had 0 bases not matched to a gene; V was cut back by 0 bases and J by 0 bases. This CDR3 reads CASSLGDRDQETQYF. In DNA, the CDR3 is TGCGCCAGCAGCTTGGGGGACAGGGACCAAGAGACCCAGTACTTC. Using reference TRBV5-1 and TRBJ2-5 for the parts outside the CDR3, the full variable domain is KAGVTQTPRYLIKTRGQQVTLSCSPISGHRSVSWYQQTPGQGLQFLFEYFSETQRNKGNFPGRFSGRQFSNSRSEMNVSTLELGDSALYLCASSLGDRDQETQYFGPGTRLLVL.

On this clone: This sample also contains other DNA sequences that code for the same CDR3. The V gene is TRBV11-3, the J gene TRBJ2-2; 8 positions match TRBD2. The CDR3 is made up of 15 amino acids. V lost 3 bases, J lost 0 bases, and 0 bases stayed unmatched. Germline-derived CDR1 and CDR2 are SGHNT and YENEEA. The CDR3 protein is CASSFSGTNTGELFF. The CDR3 DNA reads TGTGCCAGCAGCTTTAGCGGGACGAACACCGGGGAGCTGTTTTTT.

The DNA of the CDR3 is TGCGCCAGCAGCCAAGAAACCGTAGGGGAGACCCAGTACTTC. Translation gives CASSQETVGETQYF. The chain joins TRBV4-1 to TRBJ2-5; no clear D. V lost 0 bases and J lost 5, with 10 bases in between. The length of the CDR3 is 14 residues. In germline, CDR1 is MGHRA, CDR2 YSYEKL.